These 2 T cell receptor beta chains originate from one sample sequenced in a study of blood T cell repertoires in COVID-19. Measured with immunoSEQ multiplex PCR; TCRdb has only the in-frame clones, and not every one. The table includes under 250,000 clones, nearly 95% detected once. Sample: peripheral blood. The source is a man aged 25 to 45 with COVID-19, enrolled during active disease.

The chain has TRBV7-9 and TRBJ1-2, with D maybe TRBD1 (5 bases). V lost 3 bases and J 6 bases, leaving 17 bases between the germline ends. CDR1 is SEHNR, CDR2 FQNEAQ, per germline (reference sequence). The CDR3 is 15 residues long. The CDR3 DNA follows: TGTGCCAGCAGCTTGTTACTCGGGCCCAGGGATGGCTACACCTTC. This encodes CASSLLLGPRDGYTF.

The genes are TRBV6-5 and TRBJ1-2; possibly TRBD1 for D (5 bases). The V end was cut by 2 bases, the J end by 4 bases, with 11 bases between. From germline, CDR1 is MNHEY and CDR2 SVGAGI. The CDR3 consists of 14 residues. The CDR3 coding sequence is TGTGCCAGCAGTTACGCAAGACAGTCCTATGGCTACACCTTC. Protein product: CASSYARQSYGYTF.